A selection of T cell receptor beta chains follows, all from one sample in a study of blood T cell repertoires in COVID-19. TCRdb keeps only in-frame clones here, not all; method: immunoSEQ multiplex PCR. In the table there are fewer than 500,000 clones, about 80% of which are singletons. The sample consisted of peripheral blood. The receptors derive from a human donor with acute or convalescent COVID-19. The donor label of this sample is uncertain. Both conserved end residues are trimmed from each CDR3.

J | V | CDR3
TRBJ2-1 | TRBV2 | ASSGRQVGSEQF
TRBJ2-1 | TRBV5-5 | ASSLVPTGGGEQF
TRBJ1-1 | TRBV9 | ASSTELSTEAF
TRBJ2-1 | TRBV3-1/TRBV3-2 | ASRTSGGYNEQF
TRBJ2-7 | TRBV27 | ASSSAGTGASYEQY
TRBJ1-4 | TRBV28 | ASSFLGGVEKLF
TRBJ2-7 | TRBV18 | ASSSWDGGGAFEQY
TRBJ1-4 | TRBV19 | ASTRTGKEKLF
TRBJ2-7 | TRBV18 | ASSPQHEQY
TRBJ1-3 | TRBV3-1/TRBV3-2 | ASTDRGSGNTIY
TRBJ2-7 | TRBV7-2 | ASSSTGGYEQY
TRBJ1-2 | TRBV30 | AWSVLGYGYT
TRBJ2-5 | TRBV5-5 | ASSARGRETQY
TRBJ1-3 | TRBV18 | ASSPDSRGGNTIY
TRBJ2-1 | TRBV6-5 | ASRLGDRANEQF
TRBJ1-2 | TRBV6-1 | ASSESGLAYGYT
TRBJ2-1 | TRBV19 | ASSADGQDNEQF
TRBJ1-5 | TRBV27 | ASSTRTGQPQH